The T cell receptor (beta chain) described here comes from a study of OX40 agonist ivuxolimab in advanced cancers. At the level of the study: Checkpoint inhibitors had been given previously to over 30% of patients. General study results and limits: At doses 0.1 to 3.0 mg/kg, CD4+ and CD8+ clones expanded. Relatively little clonal expansion, among the lowest observed, appeared in partial responders at 0.1-3.0 mg/kg. Researchers did not determine the expanded peripheral T cells' antigen specificity.

Sequencing used immunoSEQ multiplex PCR; TCRdb keeps in-frame clones, though not all of them. The table has about 65,000 clones, around 86% seen once; the top ten hold about 0.37%. Germline CDR1 and CDR2: ENHRY and SYGVKD. The length of the CDR3 is 12 residues. Remarks on this clone: Its target is unknown.

The rearrangement uses TRBV10-3 and TRBJ2-5; maybe TRBD1 (5 bases). The end of the DNA aligns better with TRBJ2-7, so the J call may be wrong. The sequences come from CD4+ or CD8+ T cells sorted from blood, collected in a trial of the OX40 agonist ivuxolimab. This TCR was sampled from an adult with an advanced solid tumor such as melanoma, head and neck, liver or kidney cancer. CDR3 nucleotides: TGTGCCATCAGCAGGGAAGGCTACGAGCAGTACTTC. Its translation: CAISREGYEQYF.